The 18 T cell receptor beta chains given below trace back to one sample, sequenced in a study of CD8+CD57+ T cells in acquired aplastic anemia. Genomic DNA acted as the template from which TCR beta VDJ combination and CDR3 sequence profiling were carried out. Via MiXCR, TCRdb re-called the reads, giving one row per CDR3 protein. The data hold about 180,000 distinct CDR3 sequences, with 45% to 50% observed a single time. The sample taken for sequencing was sorted CD4+, CD8+, or CD8+CD57+ T cells (not recorded which) from PBMCs. These receptors originate from a human donor in good health.

This clonotype was detected ten times or more. This sequence joins TRBV24-1 and TRBJ2-2; TRBD2 matches 9 bases. The length of the CDR3 is 17 residues. Germline CDR1 KGHDR, CDR2 SFDVKD. With V trimmed by 3 bases and J by 4 bases, 8 bases remained unmatched. The DNA for the CDR3 is TGTGCCACCAGTGATCCTAGCGGGACAGTCTCCACCGGGGAGCTGTTTTTT. Its translation is CATSDPSGTVSTGELFF.

The chain joins TRBV7-9 to TRBJ2-5; 7 bases agree with TRBD1. This CDR3 has 14 residues. The germline V gene has CDR1 SEHNR and CDR2 FQNEAQ (reference sequence). J lost 5 bases, V lost 8 bases, and 11 bases had no gene match. CDR3: CASGGETGLETQYF. DNA of the CDR3: TGTGCCAGCGGTGGCGAGACAGGGTTGGAGACCCAGTACTTC.

The chain is built from TRBV24-1 and TRBJ2-7; possible D gene TRBD2, 6 bases. The V end was cut by 12 bases, the J end by 2 bases, with 19 bases between. CDR1 KGHDR and CDR2 SFDVKD come from the germline V gene. CDR3 length: 14 residues. The CDR3 coding sequence is TGTGCCGTCTCCGCCCGAGCGGGCCCCTACGAGCAGTACTTC. It encodes CAVSARAGPYEQYF.

The V and J genes are TRBV20-1 and TRBJ2-3; D is undetermined. V lost 1 base and J 6 bases, leaving 11 bases between the germline ends. This CDR3 region has 13 residues. CDR1 is DFQATT, CDR2 SNEGSKA, per germline (reference sequence). CDR3 protein: CSARVLTGDTQYF. The CDR3 nucleotides read TGCAGTGCTAGAGTCCTGACTGGGGATACGCAGTATTTT.

This clonotype was counted many times. The rearrangement uses TRBV7-2 and TRBJ1-6; 9 bases map to TRBD1. The germline V gene encodes CDR1 SGHTA and CDR2 FQGNSA. CDR3 length: 14 residues. Trimming cost V 5 bases and J 8 bases; bases outside gene matches: 4. The CDR3 nucleotides are TGTGCCAGCAGCCTCCGGACAGGGGATTCACCCCTCCACTTT. It encodes CASSLRTGDSPLHF.

There are many counts of this clonotype. The genes are TRBV19 and TRBJ1-6, with 8 bases that match TRBD1. Trimming cost V 6 bases and J 10 bases; bases outside gene matches: 8. The germline CDR1 and CDR2 sequences are LNHDA and SQIVND (reference sequence). The CDR3 has 14 amino acids. CDR3 in amino acids: CASRGGQGNSPLHF. The CDR3, as DNA: TGTGCCAGTAGAGGCGGACAGGGTAACTCACCCCTCCACTTT. The full variable domain, its missing parts supplied by reference TRBV19 and TRBJ1-6, is DGGITQSPKYLFRKEGQNVTLSCEQNLNHDAMYWYRQDPGQGLRLIYYSQIVNDFQKGDIAEGYSVSREKKESFPLTVTSAQKNPTAFYLCASRGGQGNSPLHFGNGTRLTVT.

Concerning this clonotype itself: As the CDR3 is not closed by the conserved phenylalanine or tryptophan, this likely results from a read error. It is unclear where the CDR3 begins or ends on the DNA, so no DNA is shown, and the CDR3 is as TCRdb lists it. The V call is TRBV11-2, the J call TRBJ2-1; the D segment call TRBD2 is taken from the table without a DNA check. The germline V gene encodes CDR1 SGHAT and CDR2 FQNNGV. With termini counted, the CDR3 has 18 amino acids. The CDR3 here is CASSLRGSGSTGYNEQLS.

The rearrangement joins TRBV20-1 to TRBJ1-2; TRBD1 matches 9 bases. The germline CDR1 and CDR2 sequences are DFQATT and SNEGSKA (reference sequence). With 5 bases clipped from V and 9 bases from J, the junction kept 4 bases outside the gene matches. The CDR3 runs 11 residues. This chain's CDR3 is CSAPGQGSYTF. DNA of the CDR3: TGCAGTGCTCCGGGACAGGGTAGCTACACCTTC.

This clonotype was recorded a few times. The V and J genes are TRBV6-2 or TRBV6-3 and TRBJ2-1; D possibly uses TRBD1 or TRBD2 (6 bases each). CDR1 is MNHEY, CDR2 SVGEGT, per germline. Trimming took off 8 bases at V and 7 bases at J, with 18 bases between the two ends. The CDR3 spans 14 residues. This CDR3 reads CASYRSGARNEQFF. Written as DNA, the CDR3 is TGTGCCAGCTATCGATCGGGGGCTAGGAATGAGCAGTTCTTC.

The rearrangement uses TRBV6-1 and TRBJ2-3, with D perhaps TRBD2 (6 bases). Germline CDR1 and CDR2: MNHNS and SASEGT. Trimming took off 8 bases at V and 2 bases at J, with 14 bases between the two ends. The CDR3 sequence is 14 residues long. Here the CDR3 DNA reads TGTGCCAGCGGAGGGACCGCCGCCACAGATACGCAGTATTTT. Translated: CASGGTAATDTQYF.

The chain links TRBV3-1 to TRBJ1-1; 8 bases fit TRBD1. Trimming took 0 bases from V and 3 from J; bases not matched to a gene: 6. The CDR3 consists of 16 residues. Germline lookup yields CDR1 LGHDT and CDR2 YNNKEL (reference sequence). CDR3 region: CASSQEDRVWDTEAFF. The CDR3 nucleotides are TGTGCCAGCAGCCAAGAGGACAGGGTGTGGGACACTGAAGCTTTCTTT.

This chain links TRBV24-1 with TRBJ1-5, with D unresolved. Trimming left V 8 bases short and J 11 bases short, with 15 bases between. Germline loops: CDR1 KGHDR, CDR2 SFDVKD. The CDR3 covers 12 residues. The DNA of the CDR3 is TGTGCCACCAATTCGGGAGGAGAGGCCCAGCATTTT. It codes for CATNSGGEAQHF.

The V gene is TRBV24-1, the J gene TRBJ2-3; unclear D gene. CDR3 length equals 15 residues. Per the germline V gene, CDR1 is KGHDR and CDR2 is SFDVKD. Trimming shortened V by 4 bases and J by 1 base, and 11 bases separated the two germline ends. The CDR3 nucleotides are TGTGCCACCAGTGAATGGGCACTGGGCACAGATACGCAGTATTTT. As protein: CATSEWALGTDTQYF.

The chain links TRBV20-1 to TRBJ2-5; D perhaps matches TRBD2 (6 bases). Germline V CDR1 and CDR2: DFQATT, SNEGSKA (reference sequence). The CDR3 extends over 16 amino acids. With 3 bases removed from V and 2 bases from J, the gap between germline ends came to 19 bases. This CDR3 is CSASIGHGTPQETQYF. CDR3 in DNA: TGCAGTGCTAGTATCGGACACGGGACTCCTCAAGAGACCCAGTACTTC.

This chain joins TRBV20-1 and TRBJ2-6; D is perhaps TRBD2 (6 bases). Germline V lookup: CDR1 DFQATT, CDR2 SNEGSKA (reference sequence). The ends were cut back, 3 bases at V and 2 bases at J, with 8 bases in the middle. This CDR3 region has 14 residues. In nucleotides, the CDR3 is TGCAGTGCTAGTGGGGGGACTGGGGCCAACGTCCTGACTTTC. It translates to CSASGGTGANVLTF.

The sample holds many counts of this clonotype. This chain joins TRBV29-1 and TRBJ1-1; no definite D call. CDR1 is SQVTM, CDR2 ANQGSEA, per germline. V shed 7 bases and J shed 6 bases, with 12 bases lying between them. The CDR3 has 11 amino acids. CDR3 in DNA: TGCAGCGGTCGATCGGGCCCTGAAGCTTTCTTT. This gives the protein CSGRSGPEAFF.

This clonotype was counted a single time. A much more abundant neighbour one base away suggests this may be a read error. The chain has TRBV7-6 and TRBJ2-1; TRBD1 aligns across 9 bases. This CDR3 is 15 amino acids long. The germline gives CDR1 SGHVS, CDR2 FNYEAQ. Trimming took 5 bases from V and 3 from J; bases not matched to a gene: 5. CDR3 sequence: CASSPGTGRYNEQFF. For the CDR3, the DNA is TGTGCCAGCAGCCCCGGGACAGGGCGCTACAATGAGCAGTTCTTC.

This chain joins TRBV7-2 and TRBJ2-5, with a tentative D call TRBD1 (5 bases). There are 14 residues in the CDR3. The V gene's germline CDR1 is SGHTA and CDR2 FQGNSA. V was clipped by 5 bases and J by 5 bases, with 15 bases between them. CDR3 bases: TGTGCCAGCAGCGAAATGGTGGGGCTGGAGACCCAGTACTTC. Its translation: CASSEMVGLETQYF.